The entry that follows covers one T cell receptor (beta chain) sequence. Extracted RNA was reverse transcribed into cDNA, the sequencing template. Repertoires were generated with immunoSEQ multiplex PCR, while TCRdb's copy carries only in-frame clones and drops some. The profile covers under 85,000 clones, with about 45% appearing a single time and about a sixth taken by the ten largest. Researchers gathered lesional scalp punch biopsies and peripheral blood from patients with alopecia areata. This record belongs to a study of CD8+ T cells in alopecia areata. From germline, CDR1 is SQVTM and CDR2 ANQGSEA. The CDR3 is 13 residues long. The J segment lost 4 bases and the V segment lost 6 bases, leaving 3 bases of the junction unmatched.

The sequencing here drew on CD8+ T cells sorted from blood, taken at week 0. This chain connects TRBV29-1 to TRBJ2-7, with 13 bases identical to TRBD2. The sequence came from a human donor with alopecia areata. CDR3 sequence reads: CSVATSGRYEQYF. In nucleotides, the CDR3 is TGCAGCGTAGCGACTAGCGGGAGGTACGAGCAGTACTTC.